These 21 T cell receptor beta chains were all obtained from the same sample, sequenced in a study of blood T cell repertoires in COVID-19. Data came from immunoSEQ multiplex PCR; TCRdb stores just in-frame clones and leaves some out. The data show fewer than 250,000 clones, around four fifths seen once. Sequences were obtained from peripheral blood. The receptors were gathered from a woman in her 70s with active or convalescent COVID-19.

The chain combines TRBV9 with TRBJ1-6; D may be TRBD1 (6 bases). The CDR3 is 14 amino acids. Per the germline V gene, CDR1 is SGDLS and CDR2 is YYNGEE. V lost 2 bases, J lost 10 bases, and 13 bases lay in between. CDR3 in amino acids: CASSVEGVRSPLHF. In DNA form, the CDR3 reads TGTGCCAGCAGCGTTGAGGGGGTCAGGTCACCCCTCCACTTT.

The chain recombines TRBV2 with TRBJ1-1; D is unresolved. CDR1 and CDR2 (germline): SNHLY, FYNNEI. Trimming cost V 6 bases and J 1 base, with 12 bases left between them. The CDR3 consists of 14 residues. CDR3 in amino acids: CASRLDLGNTEAFF. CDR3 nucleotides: TGTGCCAGCAGACTAGACCTGGGGAACACTGAAGCTTTCTTT.

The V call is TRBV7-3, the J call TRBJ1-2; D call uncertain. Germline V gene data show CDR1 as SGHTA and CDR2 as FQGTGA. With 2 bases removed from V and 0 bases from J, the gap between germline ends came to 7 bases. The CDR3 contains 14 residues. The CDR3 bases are TGTGCCAGCAGCTTACGGGTATCTAACTATGGCTACACCTTC. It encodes CASSLRVSNYGYTF.

The CDR3 region has the DNA TGTGCCAGCAGCCGTCTAACTCGGGACTCACTCTCCCAAGAGACCCAGTACTTC. The encoded protein is CASSRLTRDSLSQETQYF. The rearrangement links TRBV7-2 to TRBJ2-5; perhaps TRBD2 as D (6 bases). V lost 5 bases and J lost 1, with 23 bases in between. The length of the CDR3 is 18 residues. The V gene's germline CDR1 is SGHTA and CDR2 FQGNSA.

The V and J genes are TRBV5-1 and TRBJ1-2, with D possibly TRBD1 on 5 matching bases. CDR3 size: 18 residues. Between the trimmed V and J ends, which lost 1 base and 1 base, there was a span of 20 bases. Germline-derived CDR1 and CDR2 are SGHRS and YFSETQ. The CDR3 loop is CASSLTLQGSLRNYGYTF. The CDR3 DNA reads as TGCGCCAGCAGCTTGACTTTGCAGGGCTCACTCCGTAACTATGGCTACACCTTC.

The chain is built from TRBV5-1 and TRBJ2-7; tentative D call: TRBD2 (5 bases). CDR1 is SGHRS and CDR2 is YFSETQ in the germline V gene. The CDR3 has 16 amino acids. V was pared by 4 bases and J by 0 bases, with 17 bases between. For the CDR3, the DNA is TGCGCCAGCAGCCTGAGAGGGTCACTCGTCTCCTACGAGCAGTACTTC. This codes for CASSLRGSLVSYEQYF. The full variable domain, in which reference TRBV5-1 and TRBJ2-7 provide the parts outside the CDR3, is KAGVTQTPRYLIKTRGQQVTLSCSPISGHRSVSWYQQTPGQGLQFLFEYFSETQRNKGNFPGRFSGRQFSNSRSEMNVSTLELGDSALYLCASSLRGSLVSYEQYFGPGTRLTVT.

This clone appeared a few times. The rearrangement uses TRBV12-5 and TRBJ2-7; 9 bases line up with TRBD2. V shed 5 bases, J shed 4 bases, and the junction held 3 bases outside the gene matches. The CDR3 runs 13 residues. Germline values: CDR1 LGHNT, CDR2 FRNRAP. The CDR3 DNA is TGTGCTAGTGGTCTGGGACTAGCATACGAGCAGTACTTC. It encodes CASGLGLAYEQYF.

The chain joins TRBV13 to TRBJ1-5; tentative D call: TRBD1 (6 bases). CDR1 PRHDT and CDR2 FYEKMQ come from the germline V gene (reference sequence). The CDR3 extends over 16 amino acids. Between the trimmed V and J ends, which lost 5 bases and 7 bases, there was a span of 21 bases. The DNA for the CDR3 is TGTGCCAGCAGCGCCGCATCACAGGGACGTTACCAGCCCCAGCATTTT. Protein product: CASSAASQGRYQPQHF.

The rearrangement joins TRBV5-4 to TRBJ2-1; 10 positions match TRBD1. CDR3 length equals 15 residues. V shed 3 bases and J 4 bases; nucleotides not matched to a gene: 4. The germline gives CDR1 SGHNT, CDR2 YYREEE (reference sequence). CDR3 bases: TGTGCCAGCAGCTCAGGGACAGGGGCTTACAATGAGCAGTTCTTC. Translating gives CASSSGTGAYNEQFF.

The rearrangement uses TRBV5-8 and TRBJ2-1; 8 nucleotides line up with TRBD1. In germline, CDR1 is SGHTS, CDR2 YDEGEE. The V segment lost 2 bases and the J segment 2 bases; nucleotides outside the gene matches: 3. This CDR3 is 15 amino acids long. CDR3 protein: CASSLNRGTYNEQFF. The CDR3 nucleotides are TGTGCCAGCAGCTTAAACAGGGGGACCTACAATGAGCAGTTCTTC.

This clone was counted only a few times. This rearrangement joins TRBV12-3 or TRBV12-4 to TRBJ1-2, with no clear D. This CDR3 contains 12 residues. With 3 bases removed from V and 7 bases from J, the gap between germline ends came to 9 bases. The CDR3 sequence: CASSFSAGGYTF. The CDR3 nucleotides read TGTGCCAGCAGTTTCTCAGCGGGTGGCTACACCTTC.

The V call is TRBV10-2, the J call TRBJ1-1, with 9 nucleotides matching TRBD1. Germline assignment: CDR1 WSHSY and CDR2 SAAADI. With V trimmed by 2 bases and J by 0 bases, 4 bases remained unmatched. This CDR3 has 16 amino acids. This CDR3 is CASSERTGVMNTEAFF. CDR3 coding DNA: TGCGCCAGCAGTGAGAGGACAGGGGTTATGAACACTGAAGCTTTCTTT.

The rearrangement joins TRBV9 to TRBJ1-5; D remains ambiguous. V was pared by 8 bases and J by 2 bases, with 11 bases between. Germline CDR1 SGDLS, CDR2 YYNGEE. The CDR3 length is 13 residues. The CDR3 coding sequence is TGTGCCAGTTCGAGGGATCGCAATCAGCCCCAGCATTTT. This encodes CASSRDRNQPQHF.

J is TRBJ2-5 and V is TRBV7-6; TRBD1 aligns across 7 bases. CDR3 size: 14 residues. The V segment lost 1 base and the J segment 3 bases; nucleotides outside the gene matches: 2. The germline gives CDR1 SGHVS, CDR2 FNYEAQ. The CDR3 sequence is CASSLGTGEETQYF. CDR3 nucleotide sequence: TGTGCCAGCAGCTTAGGGACAGGAGAAGAGACCCAGTACTTC.

CDR3 residues: CAVYRGGGYTF. CDR3 sequence (DNA): TGTGCCGTCTACAGGGGGGGTGGCTACACCTTC. The V gene is TRBV6-5, the J gene TRBJ1-2, with 8 bases aligning to TRBD1. With V trimmed by 11 bases and J by 7 bases, 6 bases remained unmatched. The CDR3 totals 11 residues. The V gene's germline CDR1 is MNHEY and CDR2 SVGAGI.

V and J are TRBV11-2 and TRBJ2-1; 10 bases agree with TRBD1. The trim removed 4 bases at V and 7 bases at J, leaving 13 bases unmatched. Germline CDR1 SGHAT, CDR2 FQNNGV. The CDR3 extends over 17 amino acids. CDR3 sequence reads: CASSSDSTGQGRNEQFF. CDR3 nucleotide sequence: TGTGCCAGCAGCTCAGACAGCACGGGACAGGGGCGAAATGAGCAGTTCTTC.

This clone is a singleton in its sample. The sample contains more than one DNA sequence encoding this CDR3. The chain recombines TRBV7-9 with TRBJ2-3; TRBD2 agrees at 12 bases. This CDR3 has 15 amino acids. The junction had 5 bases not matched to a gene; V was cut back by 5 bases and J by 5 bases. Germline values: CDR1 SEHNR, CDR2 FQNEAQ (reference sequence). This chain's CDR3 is CASSPPGLAGDTQYF. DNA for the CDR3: TGTGCCAGCAGCCCACCGGGACTAGCGGGAGATACGCAGTATTTT. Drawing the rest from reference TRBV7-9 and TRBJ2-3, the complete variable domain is DTGVSQNPRHKITKRGQNVTFRCDPISEHNRLYWYRQTLGQGPEFLTYFQNEAQLEKSRLLSDRFSAERPKGSFSTLEIQRTEQGDSAMYLCASSPPGLAGDTQYFGPGTRLTVL.

CDR3 DNA: TGTGCCAGCAGCCCCGGGGTGGACCGGAACTATGGCTACACCTTC. It is translated as CASSPGVDRNYGYTF. V is TRBV7-6 and J is TRBJ1-2; D gene uncertain. Trimming shortened V by 5 bases and J by 2 bases, and 15 bases separated the two germline ends. In germline, CDR1 is SGHVS, CDR2 FNYEAQ. The length of the CDR3 is 15 residues.

CDR3 amino acids: CASSAPRGASGDEQYF. CDR3 bases: TGTGCCAGTAGTGCCCCCCGGGGGGCTAGCGGCGACGAGCAGTACTTC. V is TRBV19 and J is TRBJ2-7; a possible D gene is TRBD2 (7 bases). The germline V gene encodes CDR1 LNHDA and CDR2 SQIVND (reference sequence). V dropped 5 bases and J dropped 5 bases, with 22 bases sitting between them. The CDR3 is made up of 16 amino acids. The full variable domain, completed using reference TRBV19 and TRBJ2-7, is DGGITQSPKYLFRKEGQNVTLSCEQNLNHDAMYWYRQDPGQGLRLIYYSQIVNDFQKGDIAEGYSVSREKKESFPLTVTSAQKNPTAFYLCASSAPRGASGDEQYFGPGTRLTVT.

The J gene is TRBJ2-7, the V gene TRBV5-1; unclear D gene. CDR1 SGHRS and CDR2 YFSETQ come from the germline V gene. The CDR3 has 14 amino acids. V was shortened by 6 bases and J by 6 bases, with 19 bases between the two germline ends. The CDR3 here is CASKGIEDLIEQYF. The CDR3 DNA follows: TGCGCCAGCAAAGGTATTGAGGATCTGATCGAGCAGTACTTC. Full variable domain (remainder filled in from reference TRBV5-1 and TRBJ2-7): KAGVTQTPRYLIKTRGQQVTLSCSPISGHRSVSWYQQTPGQGLQFLFEYFSETQRNKGNFPGRFSGRQFSNSRSEMNVSTLELGDSALYLCASKGIEDLIEQYFGPGTRLTVT.

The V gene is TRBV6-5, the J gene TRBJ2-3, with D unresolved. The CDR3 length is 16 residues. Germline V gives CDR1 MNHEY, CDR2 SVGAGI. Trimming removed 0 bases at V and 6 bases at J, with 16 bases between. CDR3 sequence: CASSYSFPATVDTQYF. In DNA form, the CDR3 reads TGTGCCAGCAGTTACTCTTTTCCTGCAACGGTGGATACGCAGTATTTT.